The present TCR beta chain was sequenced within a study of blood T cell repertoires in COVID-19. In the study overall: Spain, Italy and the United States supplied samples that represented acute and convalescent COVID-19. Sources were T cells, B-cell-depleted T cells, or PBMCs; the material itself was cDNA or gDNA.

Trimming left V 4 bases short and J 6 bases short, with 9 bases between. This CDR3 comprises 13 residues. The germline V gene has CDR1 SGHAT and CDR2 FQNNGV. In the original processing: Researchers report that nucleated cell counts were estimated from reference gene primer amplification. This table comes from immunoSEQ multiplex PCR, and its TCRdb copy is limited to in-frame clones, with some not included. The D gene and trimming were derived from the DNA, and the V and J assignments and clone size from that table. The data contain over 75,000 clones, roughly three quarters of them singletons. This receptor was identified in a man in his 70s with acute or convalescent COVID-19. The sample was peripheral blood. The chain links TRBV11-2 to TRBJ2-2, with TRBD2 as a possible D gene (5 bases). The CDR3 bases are TGTGCCAGCAGCTCCAGAGGGTCCGGGGAGCTGTTTTTT. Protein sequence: CASSSRGSGELFF.